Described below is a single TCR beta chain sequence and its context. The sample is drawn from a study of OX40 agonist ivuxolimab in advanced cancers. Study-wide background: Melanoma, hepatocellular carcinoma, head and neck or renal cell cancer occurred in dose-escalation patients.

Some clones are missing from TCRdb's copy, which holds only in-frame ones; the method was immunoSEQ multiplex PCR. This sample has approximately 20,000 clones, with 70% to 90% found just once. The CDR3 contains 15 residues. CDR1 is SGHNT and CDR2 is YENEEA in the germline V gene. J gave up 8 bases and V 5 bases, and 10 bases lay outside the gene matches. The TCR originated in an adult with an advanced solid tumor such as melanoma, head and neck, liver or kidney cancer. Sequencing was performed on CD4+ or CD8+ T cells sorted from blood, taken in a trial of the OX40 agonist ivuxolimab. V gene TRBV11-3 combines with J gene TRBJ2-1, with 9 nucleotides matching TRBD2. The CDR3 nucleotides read TGTGCCAGCAGCCCCAGACTAGCGGCTAGGGATGAGCAGTTCTTC. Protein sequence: CASSPRLAARDEQFF.